The rows below give T cell receptor beta chains drawn from one sample of a study of Graves' ophthalmopathy and Graves' hyperthyroidism. One entry per CDR3 protein, called by TCRdb with MiXCR from the multiplex PCR reads. The sample has roughly 350,000 distinct CDR3 sequences, about a sixth seen once. Sequenced sample: peripheral blood. Receptor source: an adult woman with stable Graves' hyperthyroidism. Both conserved end residues are trimmed from each CDR3. The order of the fields is V gene, J gene, CDR3 protein.

V: TRBV6-1; J: TRBJ1-5; CDR3: ASSENRGGQPQH
V: TRBV6-5; J: TRBJ1-1; CDR3: ASSVLRNTEAF
V: TRBV27; J: TRBJ2-7; CDR3: ASSLSMGLAYHEQY
V: TRBV24-1; J: TRBJ1-5; CDR3: ATSDWDSNQPQH
V: TRBV11-2; J: TRBJ1-1; CDR3: ASSDRTGGNTEAF
V: TRBV20-1; J: TRBJ2-7; CDR3: SARVMGQGSYEQY
V: TRBV12-3/TRBV12-4; J: TRBJ2-2; CDR3: ASSLYRTGELF
V: TRBV20-1; J: TRBJ2-7; CDR3: SASTSGREQY
V: TRBV28; J: TRBJ2-2; CDR3: ASTVSNTGELF
V: TRBV12-3/TRBV12-4; J: TRBJ1-2; CDR3: ASRNRGSDYGYT
V: TRBV28; J: TRBJ1-1; CDR3: ASILTGGRTEAF
V: TRBV5-4; J: TRBJ2-2; CDR3: ASSLGLATNTGELF
V: TRBV4-2; J: TRBJ2-7; CDR3: ASSQVLAGGWGEQY
V: TRBV13; J: TRBJ2-7; CDR3: ASSFSEGNEQY
V: TRBV6-5; J: TRBJ2-5; CDR3: ASTGTGGRETQY
V: TRBV5-1; J: TRBJ2-5; CDR3: ASSIGQGEVGETQY
V: TRBV6-2/TRBV6-3; J: TRBJ1-1; CDR3: ASAQGADEAF
V: TRBV10-3; J: TRBJ1-1; CDR3: AICPGTGVALGTEAF
V: TRBV7-2; J: TRBJ1-5; CDR3: ASSSLGGGNQPQH
V: TRBV7-8; J: TRBJ2-7; CDR3: ASSARAGGPYEQY
V: TRBV15; J: TRBJ1-3; CDR3: ATRLAGRKNSGNTIY
V: TRBV27; J: TRBJ1-1; CDR3: ASSLKRVRGTEAF
V: TRBV27; J: TRBJ2-2; CDR3: ASKPGTSFTGELF
V: TRBV6-2/TRBV6-3; J: TRBJ1-2; CDR3: ASKKGPVYGYT
V: TRBV9; J: TRBJ1-1; CDR3: ASSRGDRVTAEAF
V: TRBV12-5; J: TRBJ2-7; CDR3: ASGIGLEQY
V: TRBV2; J: TRBJ1-2; CDR3: ASTPGASYGYT
V: TRBV28; J: TRBJ1-1; CDR3: ASRKIRAGNTEAF
V: TRBV7-2; J: TRBJ2-7; CDR3: ASTPGRNEQY
V: TRBV19; J: TRBJ1-5; CDR3: ASTHVGGGSNQPQH
V: TRBV6-5; J: TRBJ2-6; CDR3: ASSFAGANVLT
V: TRBV6-5; J: TRBJ1-2; CDR3: ASSYFLSRALRGYT
V: TRBV27; J: TRBJ1-2; CDR3: ASSLALGTDGYT
V: TRBV6-4; J: TRBJ2-6; CDR3: ASRGTGKVTRGANVLT
V: TRBV6-2/TRBV6-3; J: TRBJ2-2; CDR3: ASSYFPSGGRNTGELF
V: TRBV27; J: TRBJ2-7; CDR3: ASSLMLGYEQY
V: TRBV12-3/TRBV12-4; J: TRBJ2-2; CDR3: ASSFAGIGELF
V: TRBV6-1; J: TRBJ2-5; CDR3: ASMAGQGTQY
V: TRBV6-2/TRBV6-3; J: TRBJ1-5; CDR3: ASRLDSNQPQH
V: TRBV27; J: TRBJ2-1; CDR3: ASSLADYNEQF
V: TRBV6-2/TRBV6-3; J: TRBJ1-1; CDR3: ASSAQKTVTEAF
V: TRBV6-2/TRBV6-3; J: TRBJ2-7; CDR3: ASAAVPYEQY
V: TRBV12-3/TRBV12-4; J: TRBJ2-7; CDR3: ASSLLAGGNEQY
V: TRBV7-8; J: TRBJ2-5; CDR3: ASSPFSVRQETQY
V: TRBV12-3/TRBV12-4; J: TRBJ1-1; CDR3: ASSPGWDSAF